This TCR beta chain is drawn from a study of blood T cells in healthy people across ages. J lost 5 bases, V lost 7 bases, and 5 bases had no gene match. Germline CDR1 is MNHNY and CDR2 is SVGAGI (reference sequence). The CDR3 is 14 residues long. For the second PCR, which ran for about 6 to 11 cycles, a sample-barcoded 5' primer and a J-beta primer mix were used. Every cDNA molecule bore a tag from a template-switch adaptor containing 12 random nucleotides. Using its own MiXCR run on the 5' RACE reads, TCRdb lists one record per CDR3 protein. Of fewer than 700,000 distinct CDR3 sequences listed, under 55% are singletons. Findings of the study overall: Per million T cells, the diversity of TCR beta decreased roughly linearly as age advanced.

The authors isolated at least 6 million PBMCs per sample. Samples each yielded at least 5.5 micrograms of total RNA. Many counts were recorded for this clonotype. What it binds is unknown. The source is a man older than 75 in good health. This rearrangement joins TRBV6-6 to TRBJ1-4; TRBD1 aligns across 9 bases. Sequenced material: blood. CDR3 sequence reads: CASTVGTGNEKLFF. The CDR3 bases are TGTGCCAGCACCGTCGGGACAGGGAATGAAAAACTGTTTTTT.